This record covers a single T cell receptor (beta chain). Its antigen remains unknown. The V and J ends lost 5 bases and 2 bases, in that order; junction bases with no gene match: 2. The length of the CDR3 is 13 residues. The data belong to a study of T cell responses to AZD1222 COVID-19 vaccine. Data came from immunoSEQ multiplex PCR; TCRdb stores just in-frame clones and leaves some out. The sample gives some 87,000 clones, around nine tenths of which show up once; 5.2% is in the top ten. General study results and limits: Targets within unmutated variant regions were reportedly found for nearly half of spike-specific TCRs. Baseline seropositives among AZD1222 recipients totaled only 6 or 7. The sample set comprised mostly white British donors with more females, and clonal diversity was possibly underestimated. It was only after the peak T cell response that any repertoires were sampled.

The origin of this receptor is an adult in good health. This rearrangement joins TRBV12-3 or TRBV12-4 to TRBJ1-2; 7 nucleotides agree with TRBD1. Sequenced material: peripheral blood, taken on day 0 of MenACWY control vaccination. The CDR3 spells CASSQQGNYGYTF. In DNA, the CDR3 is TGTGCCAGCAGTCAACAGGGGAACTATGGCTACACCTTC.